This T cell receptor beta chain stems from a study of blood T cell repertoires in COVID-19. About the study: Whether acute or convalescent, the COVID-19 samples came from the United States, Italy and Spain. Sources were T cells, B-cell-depleted T cells, or PBMCs; the material itself was cDNA or gDNA.

From germline, CDR1 is SGHAT and CDR2 FQNNGV. The CDR3 is 14 residues long. V gave up 5 bases and J gave up 3 bases; unmatched junction bases: 2. The count of this clone is one. TCRdb's table, derived via immunoSEQ multiplex PCR, lists solely in-frame clones and lacks some. The table shows tens of thousands of clones, with 80% to 90% occurring only once. This TCR derives from a human donor in a cohort sampled during active COVID-19. Sequencing was performed on peripheral blood. The V and J genes are TRBV11-2 and TRBJ2-2, with 8 bases fitting TRBD1. As DNA, the CDR3 is TGTGCCAGCAGCGGGACAGGTCACACCGGGGAGCTGTTTTTT. Translating it yields CASSGTGHTGELFF.